Listed below are T cell receptor beta chains from one sample, sequenced in a study of blood T cells in healthy people across ages. TCRdb processed the 5' RACE reads anew with MiXCR; each CDR3 protein has one entry. The sample carries roughly 800,000 distinct CDR3 sequences, roughly 25% recorded once. These data also featured in a second study, about T cells of mothers and their children.

What was sequenced was blood. These TCRs come from a boy younger than 18 in good health. Each CDR3 is given with its conserved first and last residue.

V gene	J gene	CDR3 protein
TRBV6-2/TRBV6-3	TRBJ2-3	CASTGAGRLDTQYF
TRBV27	TRBJ1-2	CASSLSGTAYGYTF
TRBV12-3/TRBV12-4	TRBJ2-1	CASSLTSGASYNEQFF
TRBV5-1	TRBJ2-1	CASSLGVPGSSYNEQFF
TRBV27	TRBJ2-1	CASSPLALAGGDHEQFF
TRBV7-2	TRBJ2-1	CASSLEVWGNEQFF
TRBV6-5	TRBJ2-7	CASSYGGTGQDYSYEQYF
TRBV20-1	TRBJ1-1	CSARETANTGAFF
TRBV5-1	TRBJ2-5	CASSLELAGGIQYF
TRBV4-1	TRBJ1-5	CASSQVGGQPQHF
TRBV20-1	TRBJ2-7	CSASPGPTYEQYF
TRBV6-5	.	CASGSDEQFF
TRBV20-1	TRBJ2-2	CSAYSGGAGTGELFF
TRBV7-9	TRBJ2-7	CASSLGSTGEQYF
TRBV29-1	.	CSVGGLATHEQYF